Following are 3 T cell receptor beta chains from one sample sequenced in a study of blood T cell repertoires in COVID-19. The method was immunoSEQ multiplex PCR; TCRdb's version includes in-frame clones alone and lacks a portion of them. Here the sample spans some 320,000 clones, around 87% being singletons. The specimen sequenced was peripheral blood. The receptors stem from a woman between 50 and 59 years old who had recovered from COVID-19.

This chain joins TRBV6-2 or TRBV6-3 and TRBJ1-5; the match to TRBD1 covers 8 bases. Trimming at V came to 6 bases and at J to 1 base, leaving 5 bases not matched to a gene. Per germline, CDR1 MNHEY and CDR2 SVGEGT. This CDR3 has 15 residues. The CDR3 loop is CASSSTGVSNQPQHF. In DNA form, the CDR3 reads TGTGCCAGCAGCTCGACAGGGGTCAGCAATCAGCCCCAGCATTTT.

CDR3 bases: TGTGCCAGCAGCCCGCGGAGGGCGGGAGGGCTTTACAATGAGCAGTTCTTC. Translated, it gives CASSPRRAGGLYNEQFF. V gene TRBV13 combines with J gene TRBJ2-1, with 9 bases identical to TRBD2. Germline loops: CDR1 PRHDT, CDR2 FYEKMQ (reference sequence). Trimming cost V 5 bases and J 4 bases; bases outside gene matches: 12. The CDR3 is 17 residues long. Looking up the rest from reference TRBV13 and TRBJ2-1 gives the full variable domain: AAGVIQSPRHLIKEKRETATLKCYPIPRHDTVYWYQQGPGQDPQFLISFYEKMQSDKGSIPDRFSAQQFSDYHSELNMSSLELGDSALYFCASSPRRAGGLYNEQFFGPGTRLTVL.

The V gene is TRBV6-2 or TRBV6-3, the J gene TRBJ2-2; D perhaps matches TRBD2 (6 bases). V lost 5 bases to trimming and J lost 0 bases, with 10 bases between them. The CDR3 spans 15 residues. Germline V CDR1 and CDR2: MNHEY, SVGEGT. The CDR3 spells CASSRGVANTGELFF. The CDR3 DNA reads TGTGCCAGCAGTCGCGGGGTTGCGAACACCGGGGAGCTGTTTTTT.